Listed here are 25 T cell receptor beta chains from one sample, sequenced in a study of T cells in Graves' hyperthyroidism and ophthalmopathy. TCR beta CDR3 sequences were amplified from RNA transcripts. With the HTBI primer set, the TCR CDR3 went through a first round of RT-PCR. TCRdb used MiXCR to reprocess the multiplex PCR reads, holding one entry per CDR3 protein. The sample holds roughly 500,000 distinct CDR3 sequences, 46% seen once. Sequencing was carried out using peripheral blood or thyroid tissue (not recorded which). Receptors originate from an adult woman with Graves' disease, either hyperthyroidism or ophthalmopathy (not recorded which).

This clonotype has ten or more counts. V is TRBV7-2 and J is TRBJ2-7; TRBD1 agrees at 10 bases. With 6 bases clipped from V and 7 bases from J, the junction kept 6 bases outside the gene matches. The germline CDR1 and CDR2 sequences are SGHTA and FQGNSA. The CDR3 consists of 13 residues. The CDR3 region has the DNA TGTGCCAGCAGGCGACAGGGGGCGCGGGAGCAGTACTTC. This sequence encodes CASRRQGAREQYF.

The chain recombines TRBV7-9 with TRBJ2-5, with unresolved D. This CDR3 spans 13 amino acids. The V end lost 5 bases, the J end lost 3 bases, and 10 bases lay between the germline ends. Germline V gene data show CDR1 as SEHNR and CDR2 as FQNEAQ (reference sequence). CDR3 residues: CASSPVGKETQYF. The DNA for the CDR3 is TGTGCCAGCAGCCCCGTGGGGAAAGAGACCCAGTACTTC.

This clonotype came up many times. CDR3 loop: CASSDVSPPPGYTF. The CDR3 region has the DNA TGTGCCAGCAGTGATGTTTCGCCCCCCCCAGGCTACACCTTC. The rearrangement joins TRBV2 to TRBJ1-2; no clear D gene. The germline V and J ends were trimmed by 3 bases and 8 bases, with 16 bases remaining between them. From germline, CDR1 is SNHLY and CDR2 FYNNEI. There are 14 residues in the CDR3.

This clonotype was seen a handful of times. The chain employs TRBV6-1 and TRBJ1-6; D gene unclear. Trimming cost V 5 bases and J 7 bases, with 15 bases left between them. The germline CDR1 and CDR2 sequences are MNHNS and SASEGT. CDR3 length: 15 residues. The CDR3 protein is CASSYPHRENSPLHF. In DNA form, the CDR3 reads TGTGCCAGCAGTTACCCTCATAGAGAAAATTCACCCCTCCACTTT.

Of note for this clonotype: Just one base apart from a much larger clone, this may be a read error. The rearrangement uses TRBV5-1 and TRBJ2-5; D unresolved. CDR3 length: 14 amino acids. Germline V gene data show CDR1 as SGHRS and CDR2 as YFSETQ. CDR3 DNA: TGCGCCGGCAGCTTGGTAGCTTACCAAGAGACCCAGTACTTC. It specifies CAGSLVAYQETQYF.

This chain uses TRBV9 with TRBJ2-5; 8 bases align to TRBD2. The V segment lost 0 bases and the J segment 7 bases; nucleotides outside the gene matches: 5. The CDR3 is 14 amino acids. Germline V gene sequence: CDR1 SGDLS, CDR2 YYNGEE. CDR3 loop: CASSVAPGGGTQYF. The CDR3 DNA is TGTGCCAGCAGCGTAGCACCGGGAGGGGGGACCCAGTACTTC.

This clonotype has more than one count but fewer than ten. V and J are TRBV29-1 and TRBJ2-7; 9 nucleotides line up with TRBD1. This CDR3 region has 14 residues. CDR1 and CDR2 from the germline V gene are SQVTM and ANQGSEA. V dropped 7 bases and J dropped 4; count of bases not matched to a gene: 11. The DNA for the CDR3 is TGCAGCGCCTTGACAGGGGGAACAGTGTACGAGCAGTACTTC. This codes for CSALTGGTVYEQYF.

The chain couples TRBV28 to TRBJ1-5; D remains unclear. The V gene lost 9 bases and the J gene lost 1 base, with 16 bases spanning the gap. This CDR3 is built from 15 residues. Germline values: CDR1 MDHEN, CDR2 SYDVKM. The CDR3 bases are TGTGCCAGGAGTCCCGCCACGGGAAGCAATCAGCCCCAGCATTTT. This gives the protein CARSPATGSNQPQHF.

This clonotype showed up many times. V and J are TRBV20-1 and TRBJ1-1, with 7 bases that match TRBD1. Germline values: CDR1 DFQATT, CDR2 SNEGSKA (reference sequence). V trimming: 1 base; J trimming: 2 bases; junction bases outside the gene matches: 7. This CDR3 contains 15 residues. In DNA, the CDR3 is TGCAGTGCTAGAGCCTCTGGGACAGACAACACTGAAGCTTTCTTT. It specifies CSARASGTDNTEAFF.

This clonotype was found many times. The V gene is TRBV20-1, the J gene TRBJ2-6; D is possibly TRBD1 or TRBD2 (6 bases each). Germline V gene sequence: CDR1 DFQATT, CDR2 SNEGSKA (reference sequence). This CDR3 contains 14 residues. Trimming cost V 6 bases and J 4 bases, with 13 bases left between them. The CDR3 is CSARGGTGANVLTF. Written as DNA, the CDR3 is TGCAGTGCCAGGGGCGGGACCGGGGCCAACGTCCTGACTTTC.

This clonotype was recorded at least ten times. The chain uses TRBV20-1 and TRBJ1-5; TRBD1 matches 7 bases. The CDR3 is 15 amino acids. From germline, CDR1 is DFQATT and CDR2 SNEGSKA (reference sequence). The trim removed 1 base at V and 7 bases at J, leaving 10 bases unmatched. The CDR3, as DNA: TGCAGTGCTAGAGGTCGACAGGGACACGAACAGCCCCAGCATTTT. Residues: CSARGRQGHEQPQHF.

A note on this clonotype: Since a much larger clone is just one base distant, this may be a read error. This chain joins TRBV7-9 and TRBJ2-7, with D possibly matching TRBD1 (6 bases). The CDR3 extends over 15 amino acids. V lost 6 bases, J lost 2 bases, and 17 bases lay in between. Germline V gene lookup returns CDR1 SEHNR and CDR2 FQNEAQ (reference sequence). CDR3 protein: CASSPGAGAPYEQYF. The CDR3 region has the DNA TGTGCCAGCAGTCCCGGGGCAGGGGCCCCCTACGAGCAGTACTTC. Complete variable domain (other parts from reference TRBV7-9 and TRBJ2-7): DTGVSQNPRHKITKRGQNVTFRCDPISEHNRLYWYRQTLGQGPEFLTYFQNEAQLEKSRLLSDRFSAERPKGSFSTLEIQRTEQGDSAMYLCASSPGAGAPYEQYFGPGTRLTVT.

This clonotype has more than one count but fewer than ten. This chain connects TRBV20-1 to TRBJ1-6; D remains ambiguous. The CDR3 is 15 residues long. Germline V gene data show CDR1 as DFQATT and CDR2 as SNEGSKA (reference sequence). The V end lost 2 bases, the J end lost 6 bases, and 14 bases lay between the germline ends. The CDR3 loop reads CSARFSTDRNSPLHF. The CDR3, as DNA: TGCAGTGCTAGATTCTCTACCGACCGTAATTCACCCCTCCACTTT.

The gene calls are TRBV9 and TRBJ2-7; no reliable D call. This CDR3 comprises 13 residues. The germline V and J ends were trimmed by 0 bases and 9 bases, with 13 bases remaining between them. Germline CDR1 and CDR2: SGDLS and YYNGEE. DNA for the CDR3: TGTGCCAGCAGCGTAGCCGAGACCAACGTGCAGTACTTC. It is translated as CASSVAETNVQYF.

In its sample, this clonotype was seen many times. The chain is built from TRBV7-9 and TRBJ1-4; a weak D match, TRBD1 (5 bases). Germline CDR1 is SEHNR and CDR2 is FQNEAQ (reference sequence). Trimming removed 2 bases from V and 7 bases from J, with 11 bases in between. The CDR3 loop spans 14 amino acids. CDR3 residues: CASSLPRVGEKLFF. CDR3 coding DNA: TGTGCCAGCAGCTTACCCAGGGTGGGTGAAAAACTGTTTTTT.

The rearrangement joins TRBV7-8 to TRBJ1-2; D is ambiguous. The length of the CDR3 is 9 residues. CDR1 SGHVS and CDR2 FQNEAQ come from the germline V gene. The V gene lost 1 base and the J gene lost 10 bases, with 1 base spanning the gap. The CDR3 sequence: CASSLDYTF. The CDR3 coding sequence is TGTGCCAGCAGCTTAGACTACACCTTC.

This clonotype was detected many times. The chain combines TRBV6-1 with TRBJ1-1; the D gene is possibly TRBD1 (6 bases). This CDR3 region has 13 residues. V was pared by 4 bases and J by 3 bases, with 9 bases between. The V gene's germline CDR1 is MNHNS and CDR2 SASEGT. The CDR3 is CASSGQAYTEAFF. CDR3 in DNA: TGTGCCAGCAGTGGACAGGCCTACACTGAAGCTTTCTTT.

This clonotype was seen at least ten times. The rearrangement joins TRBV14 to TRBJ1-1; D gene ambiguous. V was pared by 0 bases and J by 5 bases, with 13 bases between. The germline V gene has CDR1 SGHDN and CDR2 FVKESK. This CDR3 comprises 15 residues. The CDR3 region is CASSQDGGRETEAFF. The DNA of the CDR3 is TGTGCCAGCAGCCAAGATGGAGGAAGAGAAACTGAAGCTTTCTTT.

The gene calls are TRBV6-5 and TRBJ2-5; 9 bases line up with TRBD1. The CDR3 has 14 amino acids. V lost 5 bases to trimming and J lost 5 bases; unmatched junction nucleotides: 6. Germline CDR1 and CDR2: MNHEY and SVGAGI. CDR3 nucleotides: TGTGCCAGCAGTCGGTGGGACAGGGCGGAGACCCAGTACTTC. This translates into CASSRWDRAETQYF.

This clonotype was observed at least ten times. The chain links TRBV11-2 to TRBJ2-7; D is possibly TRBD1 (5 bases). CDR3 length: 17 residues. The ends were cut back, 5 bases at V and 0 bases at J, with 20 bases in the middle. Germline V gene lookup returns CDR1 SGHAT and CDR2 FQNNGV. The CDR3 region has the DNA TGTGCCAGCAGCCGACGCTCCTACGGAAGGGGCTCCTACGAGCAGTACTTC. Its translation: CASSRRSYGRGSYEQYF.

This clonotype was observed at least ten times. The chain employs TRBV29-1 and TRBJ1-2, with a tentative D call TRBD1 (5 bases). V was cut by 3 bases and J by 6 bases, with 11 bases left in between. The CDR3 spans 12 residues. Germline V gives CDR1 SQVTM, CDR2 ANQGSEA. As DNA, the CDR3 is TGCAGCGTTGATAGGTCAGGGAATGGCTACACCTTC. Translating gives CSVDRSGNGYTF.

This clonotype was counted a few times. A much larger clone differs by one base, so this may be a read error. This sequence joins TRBV7-9 and TRBJ2-7; 8 bases fit TRBD1. The J segment lost 2 bases and the V segment lost 4 bases, leaving 4 bases of the junction unmatched. Germline CDR1 reads SEHNR; CDR2 reads FQNEAQ (reference sequence). This CDR3 region has 14 residues. This chain's CDR3 is CASSSWTGTYEQYF. The CDR3 nucleotides read TGTGCCAGCAGCTCGTGGACAGGGACCTACGAGCAGTACTTC.

The chain employs TRBV20-1 and TRBJ2-7; 12 nucleotides agree with TRBD1. The CDR3 runs 16 residues. V trimming: 1 base; J trimming: 5 bases; junction bases outside the gene matches: 9. Germline V gene data show CDR1 as DFQATT and CDR2 as SNEGSKA (reference sequence). CDR3: CSARAPKGQGADEQYF. The CDR3, as DNA: TGCAGTGCTAGAGCACCGAAGGGACAGGGGGCTGACGAGCAGTACTTC.

This clonotype was counted a single time. The rearrangement joins TRBV15 to TRBJ2-7; TRBD1 agrees at 9 bases. J lost 3 bases, V lost 0 bases, and 9 bases had no gene match. Germline CDR1 reads LNHNV; CDR2 reads YYDKDF (reference sequence). The CDR3 is made up of 17 amino acids. The CDR3 is CATSRDGRDRANYEQYF. The CDR3 bases are TGTGCCACCAGCAGAGATGGCCGGGACAGGGCTAACTACGAGCAGTACTTC. The full variable domain, rest sourced from reference TRBV15 and TRBJ2-7, is DAMVIQNPRYQVTQFGKPVTLSCSQTLNHNVMYWYQQKSSQAPKLLFHYYDKDFNNEADTPDNFQSRRPNTSFCFLDIRSPGLGDTAMYLCATSRDGRDRANYEQYFGPGTRLTVT.

This clonotype occurred many times. The chain uses TRBV12-3 or TRBV12-4 and TRBJ1-1; the D gene is possibly TRBD1 (5 bases). The CDR3 consists of 14 residues. The V and J ends lost 5 bases and 0 bases respectively, with 10 bases between them. The CDR3 DNA reads as TGTGCCAGCAGTCCACAGGAGCTGAACACTGAAGCTTTCTTT. As protein: CASSPQELNTEAFF.